This TCR beta chain was found in a study of cytomegalovirus exposure and HLA in healthy donors. Study results and limitations: Researchers reported from a later analysis that most CMV-associated TCR beta chains appeared HLA-restricted. Using a false discovery rate of 0.05, a later analysis showed that approximately 18,000 TCR beta sequences were associated with HLA alleles. Per published reports, the classifier diagnosed cytomegalovirus status with high specificity and sensitivity. TCR beta sequences reportedly predicted most subjects' HLA-A and HLA-B alleles accurately.

This clone was recorded only once. Its antigen is still unknown. The PCR contained 60 Vbeta and 13 Jbeta primers. Measured with immunoSEQ multiplex PCR; TCRdb has only the in-frame clones, and not every one. In the table there are 170,000 or so clones, around 82% of which are singletons. V lost 4 bases and J lost 7, with 10 bases in between. The CDR3 runs 12 residues. The V gene's germline CDR1 is SQVTM and CDR2 ANQGSEA. The receptor was derived from a woman in her fifties or sixties in good health and CMV-seropositive. The chain carries TRBV29-1 and TRBJ1-4; no clear D gene. The specimen sequenced was PBMCs. The CDR3 here is CSVAREGEKLFF. The CDR3 DNA reads TGCAGCGTTGCTAGGGAGGGTGAAAAACTGTTTTTT. Drawing the rest from reference TRBV29-1 and TRBJ1-4, the complete variable domain is SAVISQKPSRDICQRGTSLTIQCQVDSQVTMMFWYRQQPGQSLTLIATANQGSEATYESGFVIDKFPISRPNLTFSTLTVSNMSPEDSSIYLCSVAREGEKLFFGSGTQLSVL.